This note documents a single T cell receptor beta chain sequence. The data originate from a study of CD8+ T cells in alopecia areata. Documented treatment: oral pan-JAK inhibitor, 5-10 mg twice daily. As the sequencing template, cDNA was produced by extracting RNA and reverse transcribing it. Sequencing used immunoSEQ multiplex PCR; TCRdb keeps in-frame clones, though not all of them. In the table there are more than 150,000 clones, roughly 62% of which are singletons. The sequencing here drew on CD8+ T cells sorted from blood, taken at week 24, from a patient treated with tofacitinib. The sequence derives from a human donor with alopecia areata.

CDR3: CASRQASAYEQYF. In DNA, the CDR3 is TGCGCCAGCAGACAGGCTAGTGCCTACGAGCAGTACTTC. The chain links TRBV5-1 to TRBJ2-7; a possible D gene is TRBD1 (5 bases). The germline V gene has CDR1 SGHRS and CDR2 YFSETQ. The V gene lost 5 bases and the J gene lost 2 bases, with 11 bases spanning the gap. The CDR3 length is 13 residues.